This T cell receptor (beta chain) was sequenced during a study of monozygotic twins with inflammatory bowel disease. There are 16 residues in the CDR3. Germline-derived CDR1 and CDR2 are KGHDR and SFDVKD. Comments on this clonotype: Its target is not known.

TCRdb re-analyzed the 5' RACE reads; it lists each CDR3 protein once, without DNA. Its listing shows 45,000 or so distinct CDR3 sequences. Study results and caveats: In the analysis, different T cell subtypes could not be told apart.

The clonotype was recovered from a human donor with ulcerative colitis or Crohn's disease, or a healthy co-twin of an affected twin (not recorded which). Sequences were obtained from blood. The V and J genes are TRBV24-1 and TRBJ1-2; TCRdb gives TRBD1 as the D gene, but with no DNA this cannot be confirmed. CDR3 amino acids: CATSGLGTGGNYGYTF.